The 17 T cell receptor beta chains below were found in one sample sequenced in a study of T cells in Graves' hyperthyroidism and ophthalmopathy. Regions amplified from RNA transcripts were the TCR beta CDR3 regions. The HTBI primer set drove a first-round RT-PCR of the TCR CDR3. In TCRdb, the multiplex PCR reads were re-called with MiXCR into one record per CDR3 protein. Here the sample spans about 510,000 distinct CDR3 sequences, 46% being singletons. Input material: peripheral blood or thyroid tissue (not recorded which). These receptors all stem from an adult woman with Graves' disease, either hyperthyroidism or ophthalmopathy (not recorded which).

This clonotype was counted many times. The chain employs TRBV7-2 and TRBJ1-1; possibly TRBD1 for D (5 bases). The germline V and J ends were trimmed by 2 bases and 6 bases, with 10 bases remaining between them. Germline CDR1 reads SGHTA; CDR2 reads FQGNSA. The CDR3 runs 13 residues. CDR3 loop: CASSLRQGSEAFF. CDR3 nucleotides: TGTGCCAGCAGCTTACGCCAGGGTTCTGAAGCTTTCTTT. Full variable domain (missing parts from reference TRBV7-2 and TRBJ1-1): GAGVSQSPSNKVTEKGKDVELRCDPISGHTALYWYRQSLGQGLEFLIYFQGNSAPDKSGLPSDRFSAERTGGSVSTLTIQRTQQEDSAVYLCASSLRQGSEAFFGQGTRLTVV.

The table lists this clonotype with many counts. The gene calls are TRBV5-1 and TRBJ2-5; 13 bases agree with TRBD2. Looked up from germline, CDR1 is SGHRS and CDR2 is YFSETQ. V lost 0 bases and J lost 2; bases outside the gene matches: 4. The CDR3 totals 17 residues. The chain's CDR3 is CASSLGTSGSGQETQYF. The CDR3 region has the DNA TGCGCCAGCAGCTTGGGGACTAGCGGGAGTGGACAAGAGACCCAGTACTTC.

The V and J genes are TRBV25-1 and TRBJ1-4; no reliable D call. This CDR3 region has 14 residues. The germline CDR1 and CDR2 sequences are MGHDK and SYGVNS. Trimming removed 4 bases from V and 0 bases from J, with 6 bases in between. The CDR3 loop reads CASSVTTTNEKLFF. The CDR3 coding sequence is TGTGCCAGCAGTGTAACGACAACTAATGAAAAACTGTTTTTT.

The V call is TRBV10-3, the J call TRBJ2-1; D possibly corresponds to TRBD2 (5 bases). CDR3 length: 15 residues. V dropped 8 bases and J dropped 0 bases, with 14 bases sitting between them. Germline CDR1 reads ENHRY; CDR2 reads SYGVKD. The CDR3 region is CAIGAATSSYNEQFF. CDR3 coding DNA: TGTGCCATCGGTGCGGCCACTAGCTCCTACAATGAGCAGTTCTTC.

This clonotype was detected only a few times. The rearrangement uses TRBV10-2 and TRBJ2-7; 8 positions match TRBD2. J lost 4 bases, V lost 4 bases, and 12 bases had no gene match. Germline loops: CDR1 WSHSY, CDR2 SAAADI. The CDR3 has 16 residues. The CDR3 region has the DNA TGCGCCAGCAGTGTCCGTGGGACGGGAGGGCCATACGAGCAGTACTTC. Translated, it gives CASSVRGTGGPYEQYF.

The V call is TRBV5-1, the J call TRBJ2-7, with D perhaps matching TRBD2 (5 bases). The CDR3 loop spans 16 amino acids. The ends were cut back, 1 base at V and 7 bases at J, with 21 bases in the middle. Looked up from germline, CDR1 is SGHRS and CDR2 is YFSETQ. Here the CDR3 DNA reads TGCGCCAGCAGCTTGCCGACTCGTAGCGCCTCGGGGGAGCAGTACTTC. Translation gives CASSLPTRSASGEQYF.

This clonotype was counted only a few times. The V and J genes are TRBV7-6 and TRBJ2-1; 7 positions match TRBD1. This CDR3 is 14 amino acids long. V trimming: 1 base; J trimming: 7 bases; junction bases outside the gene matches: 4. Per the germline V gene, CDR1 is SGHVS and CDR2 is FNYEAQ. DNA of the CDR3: TGTGCCAGCAGCTTAGGCAGGGGGAGTAATGAGCAGTTCTTC. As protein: CASSLGRGSNEQFF.

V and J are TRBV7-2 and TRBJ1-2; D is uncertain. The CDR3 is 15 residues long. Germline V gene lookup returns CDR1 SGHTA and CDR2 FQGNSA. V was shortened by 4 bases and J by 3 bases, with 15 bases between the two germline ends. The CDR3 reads CASSYTGRSHYGYTF. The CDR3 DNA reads TGTGCCAGCAGCTACACCGGGAGATCTCACTATGGCTACACCTTC.

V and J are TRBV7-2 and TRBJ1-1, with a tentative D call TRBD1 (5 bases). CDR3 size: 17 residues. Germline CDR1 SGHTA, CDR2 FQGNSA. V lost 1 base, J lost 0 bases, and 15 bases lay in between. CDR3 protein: CASSLDGTSGMNTEAFF. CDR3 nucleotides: TGTGCCAGCAGCTTAGATGGGACTAGCGGTATGAACACTGAAGCTTTCTTT.

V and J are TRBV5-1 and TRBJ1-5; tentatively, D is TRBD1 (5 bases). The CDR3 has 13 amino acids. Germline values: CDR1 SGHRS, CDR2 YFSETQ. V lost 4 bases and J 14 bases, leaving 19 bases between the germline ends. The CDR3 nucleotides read TGCGCCAGCAGCGGGACTAGCGGGAGGCCGGAGCATTTT. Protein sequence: CASSGTSGRPEHF.

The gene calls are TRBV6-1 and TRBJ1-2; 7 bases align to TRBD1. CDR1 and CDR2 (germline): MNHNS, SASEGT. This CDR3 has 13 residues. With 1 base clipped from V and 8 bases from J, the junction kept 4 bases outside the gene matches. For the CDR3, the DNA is TGTGCCAGCAGTGAAGAGGGGGCGCGGGGCTACACCTTC. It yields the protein CASSEEGARGYTF.

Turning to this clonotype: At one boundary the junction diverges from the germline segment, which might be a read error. The CDR3 nucleotides are TGCGCCAGCAGCCCCGGGCAAGCTAACACTGAAGCTTCCTTT. Its protein is CASSPGQANTEASF. This chain connects TRBV5-1 to TRBJ1-1; D not certain. This CDR3 has 14 residues. Germline V lookup: CDR1 SGHRS, CDR2 YFSETQ.

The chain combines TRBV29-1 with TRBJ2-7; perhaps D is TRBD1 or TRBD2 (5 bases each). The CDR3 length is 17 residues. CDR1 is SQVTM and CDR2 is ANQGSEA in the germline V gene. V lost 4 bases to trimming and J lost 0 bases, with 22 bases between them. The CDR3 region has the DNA TGCAGCGTTGTTAGCGCCCAGGGCCCCGATAGCTCCTACGAGCAGTACTTC. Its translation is CSVVSAQGPDSSYEQYF.

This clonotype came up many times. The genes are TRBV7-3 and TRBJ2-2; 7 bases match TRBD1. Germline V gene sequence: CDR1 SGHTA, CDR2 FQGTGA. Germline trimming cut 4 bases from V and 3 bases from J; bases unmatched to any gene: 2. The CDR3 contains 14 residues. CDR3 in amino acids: CASSSGQHTGELFF. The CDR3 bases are TGTGCCAGCAGCTCGGGACAGCACACCGGGGAGCTGTTTTTT.

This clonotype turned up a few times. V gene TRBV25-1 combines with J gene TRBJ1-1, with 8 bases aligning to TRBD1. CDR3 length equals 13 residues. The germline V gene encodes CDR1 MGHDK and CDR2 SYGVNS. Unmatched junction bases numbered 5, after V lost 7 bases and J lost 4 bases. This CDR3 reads CASKHDRGTEAFF. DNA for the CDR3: TGTGCCAGCAAGCACGACAGGGGCACTGAAGCTTTCTTT.

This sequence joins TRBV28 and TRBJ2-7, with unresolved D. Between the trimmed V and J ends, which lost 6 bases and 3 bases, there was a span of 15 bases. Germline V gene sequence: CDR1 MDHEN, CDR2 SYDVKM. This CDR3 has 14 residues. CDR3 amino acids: CASSPGSFGYEQYF. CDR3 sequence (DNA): TGTGCCAGCAGCCCCGGCAGTTTTGGCTACGAGCAGTACTTC.

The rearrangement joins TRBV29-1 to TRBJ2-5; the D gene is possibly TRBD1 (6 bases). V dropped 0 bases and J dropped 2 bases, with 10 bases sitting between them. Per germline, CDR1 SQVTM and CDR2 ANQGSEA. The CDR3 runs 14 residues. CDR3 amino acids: CSVEDRGVQETQYF. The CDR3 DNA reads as TGCAGCGTTGAAGACAGGGGAGTTCAAGAGACCCAGTACTTC.